The clone carrying this TCR beta chain has a count of ten or more. Its target is unknown. The entry originates in a study of blood T cells in healthy people across ages. The CDR3 has 15 residues. Per germline, CDR1 SQVTM and CDR2 ANQGSEA. V lost 1 base to trimming and J lost 1 base, with 12 bases between them. Study-level findings and limits: Naive and antigen-experienced cells were not separated, limiting conclusive comparison. Estimated diversity, derived from one million T cells, was regarded as an underestimate. The long-lived group displayed more naive CD4+ cells, plus higher diversity, than the aged donors did.

Alongside a J-beta primer mix, a sample-barcoded 5' primer served in a second PCR lasting roughly 7 to 12 cycles. TCRdb re-analysed the 5' RACE reads in MiXCR, keeping a single row per CDR3 protein. Among approximately 1.5 million distinct CDR3 sequences listed, 30% to 35% were seen once. The clonotype originates from a woman under 40 in good health. The chain has TRBV29-1 and TRBJ2-3; a weak D match, TRBD1 (8 bases). Sequenced sample: blood. The CDR3, as DNA: TGCAGCGTTGAAGGGACAGGGAGGGGCACAGATACGCAGTATTTT. Translating it yields CSVEGTGRGTDTQYF.